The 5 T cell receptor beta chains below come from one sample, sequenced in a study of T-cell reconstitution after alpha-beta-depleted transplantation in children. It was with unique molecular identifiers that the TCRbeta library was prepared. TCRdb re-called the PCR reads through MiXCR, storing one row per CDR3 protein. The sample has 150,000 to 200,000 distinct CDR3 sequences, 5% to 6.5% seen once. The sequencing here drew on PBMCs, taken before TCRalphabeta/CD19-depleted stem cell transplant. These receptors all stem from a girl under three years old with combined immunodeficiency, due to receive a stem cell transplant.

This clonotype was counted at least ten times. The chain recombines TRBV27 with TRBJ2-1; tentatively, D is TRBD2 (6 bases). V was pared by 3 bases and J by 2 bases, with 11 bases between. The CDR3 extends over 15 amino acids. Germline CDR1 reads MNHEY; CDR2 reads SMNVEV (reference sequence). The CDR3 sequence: CASSFGGAAYNEQFF. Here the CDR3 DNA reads TGTGCCAGCAGTTTTGGAGGGGCCGCCTACAATGAGCAGTTCTTC.

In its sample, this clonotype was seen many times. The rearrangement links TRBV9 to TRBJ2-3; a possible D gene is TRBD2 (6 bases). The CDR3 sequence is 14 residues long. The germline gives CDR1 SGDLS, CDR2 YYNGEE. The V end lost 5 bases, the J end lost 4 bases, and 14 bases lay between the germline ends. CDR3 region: CASSAGTVADTQYF. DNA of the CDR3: TGTGCCAGCAGTGCCGGGACTGTTGCAGATACGCAGTATTTT. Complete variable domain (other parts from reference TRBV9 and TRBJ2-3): DSGVTQTPKHLITATGQRVTLRCSPRSGDLSVYWYQQSLDQGLQFLIQYYNGEERAKGNILERFSAQQFPDLHSELNLSSLELGDSALYFCASSAGTVADTQYFGPGTRLTVL.

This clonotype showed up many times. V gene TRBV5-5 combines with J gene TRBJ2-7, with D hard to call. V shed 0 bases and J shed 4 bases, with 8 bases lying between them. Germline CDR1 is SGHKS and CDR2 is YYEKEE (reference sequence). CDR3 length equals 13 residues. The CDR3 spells CASSLVLFYEQYF. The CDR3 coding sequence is TGTGCCAGCAGCTTGGTGTTGTTTTACGAGCAGTACTTC.

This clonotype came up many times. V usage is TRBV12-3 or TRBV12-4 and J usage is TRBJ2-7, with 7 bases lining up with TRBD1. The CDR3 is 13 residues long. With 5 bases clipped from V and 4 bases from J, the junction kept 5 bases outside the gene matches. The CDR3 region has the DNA TGTGCCAGCAGTGTGACAGGGTGGTACGAGCAGTACTTC. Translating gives CASSVTGWYEQYF.

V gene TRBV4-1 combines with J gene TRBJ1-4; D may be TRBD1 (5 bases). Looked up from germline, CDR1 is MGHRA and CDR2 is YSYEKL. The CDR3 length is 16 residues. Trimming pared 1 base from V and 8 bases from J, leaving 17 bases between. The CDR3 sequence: CASSQGARGVGEKLFF. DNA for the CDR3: TGCGCCAGCAGCCAAGGAGCACGAGGGGTAGGCGAAAAACTGTTTTTT.